This paragraph reports one TCR beta chain. What it binds is unknown. Sample time point: persistent/refractory GD, antithyroid drugs over 5 years with positive TRAb. From RNA extracted from PBMCs, the TCR library was made. The data belong to a study of regulatory T cells in long-lasting Graves disease. Study-wide background: To qualify as persistent, Graves' disease required over 5 years of antithyroid drugs with positive TSH receptor antibodies.

Whole-study findings and limits: New patients shared more than 950 public clonotypes, and persistent patients shared more, with 2,741.

The CDR3 runs 18 residues. Germline lookup yields CDR1 SGHRS and CDR2 YFSETQ. With 4 bases clipped from V and 5 bases from J, the junction kept 10 bases outside the gene matches. Through Arm-PCR of CDR3 regions and iRepertoire HTBI primers, TCR beta libraries were built. TCRdb recomputed calls from the multiplex PCR reads with MiXCR, one row per CDR3 protein. The sample has around 400,000 distinct CDR3 sequences, roughly 23% seen once. This clonotype was obtained from a woman between 40 and 55 years old with Graves disease. The V and J genes are TRBV5-1 and TRBJ2-2, with 14 positions matching TRBD2. Here the sequenced sample was peripheral blood mononuclear cells (PBMCs), taken when the disease was refractory, from a patient treated with antithyroid drugs. The CDR3 reads CASSPMTSGRAGTGELFF. The CDR3 DNA reads as TGCGCCAGCAGCCCAATGACTAGCGGGAGGGCCGGGACCGGGGAGCTGTTTTTT.